This TCR beta chain was profiled in a study of CD8 T cells in ankylosing spondylitis. General study results and limits: In synovial fluid and blood from reactive arthritis, some motif variants were previously reported.

TCRdb independently ran MiXCR on the 5' RACE reads; one entry per CDR3 protein. This table has about 160,000 distinct CDR3 sequences, 9.8% appearing once. The CDR3 loop spans 16 amino acids. Trimming cost V 7 bases and J 6 bases, with 21 bases left between them. Germline-derived CDR1 and CDR2 are SEHNR and FQNEAQ (reference sequence). Ten or more counts support this clonotype. The target antigen is unknown. This receptor was obtained from a female donor with ankylosing spondylitis or in good health (not recorded which). The specimen sequenced was blood, either unsorted or a sorted T cell fraction (not recorded which). The chain employs TRBV7-9 and TRBJ2-2; possibly TRBD2 for D (6 bases). In DNA, the CDR3 is TGTGCCAGCACTACGCAGGTTGCGGGAATGGCCGGGGAGCTGTTTTTT. Translation: CASTTQVAGMAGELFF. The full variable domain, with the rest looked up from reference TRBV7-9 and TRBJ2-2, is DTGVSQNPRHKITKRGQNVTFRCDPISEHNRLYWYRQTLGQGPEFLTYFQNEAQLEKSRLLSDRFSAERPKGSFSTLEIQRTEQGDSAMYLCASTTQVAGMAGELFFGEGSRLTVL.